This is a list of T cell receptor beta chains from one sample in a study of control samples from healthy donors and cancer patients. Sequencing used immunoSEQ multiplex PCR; TCRdb keeps in-frame clones, though not all of them. The sample includes 400,000 to 500,000 clones, roughly 90% seen only once; the top ten take around 6.5%. Sequencing input: PBMCs. The origin of the receptors is a middle-aged man with head and neck cancer. CDR3s include the opening cysteine and the closing phenylalanine or tryptophan. The order of the fields is clone size, V gene, D gene, J gene, CDR3 DNA, CDR3 protein. The D gene is left open where the match is weak. Clone size is stated in some rows and not others, as once, few, many or a class when expanded.

>NA|TRBV28|TRBD1|TRBJ1-2
TGTGCCAGCAGTTTAGAGGGGGCTACCTATGGCCACACCTTC
CASSLEGATYGHTF
>NA|TRBV19|NA|TRBJ2-7
TGTGCCAGTAGTATAGATCGGGAGTACGAGCAGTACTTC
CASSIDREYEQYF
>NA|TRBV28|TRBD2|TRBJ2-2
TGTGCCAGCAGCCCCCTCCCCCGACTAGCGGGGAACGGGGAGCTGTTTTTT
CASSPLPRLAGNGELFF
>NA|TRBV12-3/TRBV12-4|NA|TRBJ2-7
TGTGCCAGCAGTTTTGGTTACGAGCAGTACTTC
CASSFGYEQYF
>NA|TRBV18|NA|TRBJ2-3
TGTGCCAGCTCAAGGGGGGACCGCCGCACAGATACGCAGTATTTT
CASSRGDRRTDTQYF
>once|TRBV3-1/TRBV3-2|NA|TRBJ2-7
TGTGCCAGCAGTGGGGGAAAAAGGCCCTACGAGCAGTACTTC
CASSGGKRPYEQYF
>NA|TRBV5-1|NA|TRBJ2-7
TGCGCCAGCAGCTTGGGGGGGACCGGTGGGGAGCAGTACTTC
CASSLGGTGGEQYF
>NA|TRBV2|TRBD2|TRBJ2-3
TGTGCCAGCAGTGGGACTAGCGGGGTGGAAGATACGCAGTATTTT
CASSGTSGVEDTQYF
>NA|TRBV6-2/TRBV6-3|NA|TRBJ1-5
TGTGCCAGCAGTCCGCACAATCAGTCCCAGCATTTT
CASSPHNQSQHF
>NA|TRBV4-1|TRBD1|TRBJ1-3
TGCGCCAGCAGCCCCAAGATGCAGGGGCAGGGGGACACCATATATTTT
CASSPKMQGQGDTIYF
>NA|TRBV25-1|NA|TRBJ2-1
TGTGCCAGCACAGTGGCGAATGAGCAGTTCTTC
CASTVANEQFF
>NA|TRBV19|NA|TRBJ1-5
TGTGCCAGTAGTACCCAGGGTAATCAGCCCCAGCATTTT
CASSTQGNQPQHF
>NA|TRBV19|NA|TRBJ2-7
TGTGCCAGTAGCAGAGATTACGAGCAGTACTTC
CASSRDYEQYF
>NA|TRBV11-1|NA|TRBJ2-1
TGTGCCAGCAGCTTTATATGGCAGGTGAACTACAATGAGCAGTTCTTC
CASSFIWQVNYNEQFF
>NA|TRBV4-3|NA|TRBJ1-4
TGCGCCAGCAGCCAAGGACAGCCGAGGGGCGGTGAAAAACTGTTTTTT
CASSQGQPRGGEKLFF
>NA|TRBV18|NA|TRBJ2-2
TGTGCCAGCTCACCCTTCGGAGGGATAGTGGGAAACACCGGGGAGCTGTTTTTT
CASSPFGGIVGNTGELFF
>NA|TRBV9|TRBD1|TRBJ1-4
TGTGCCAGCAGCGTCGGCACAGGGGATAATGAAAAACTGTTTTTT
CASSVGTGDNEKLFF
>NA|TRBV16|NA|TRBJ1-2
TGTGCCAGCAGCCAATCGGAAACAGGGTTCTACGGCTACACCTTC
CASSQSETGFYGYTF
>NA|TRBV18|NA|TRBJ2-5
TGTGCCAGCTCACCACTTCTGGTGGAGACCCAGTACTTC
CASSPLLVETQYF
>few|TRBV9|NA|TRBJ2-3
TGTGCCAGCAGCGTAGGGGGCCCCCGAAGCGCAGATACGCAGTATTTT
CASSVGGPRSADTQYF